A selection of T cell receptor beta chains follows, all from one sample in a study of T-cell memory formation after mild COVID-19. TCRdb reprocessed the 5' RACE reads with MiXCR, giving one entry per CDR3 protein. Among 470,000 or so distinct CDR3 sequences, 18% were seen once, and the ten largest hold 20% to 25%. What was sequenced was PBMCs or a T cell subset sorted from them (not recorded which). These receptors were collected from a man aged 18-30 years who had mild COVID-19 (a few samples of this study predate the infection). Cell type and time point are not known. CDR3s include the opening cysteine and the closing phenylalanine or tryptophan. D genes are given only for firm matches. Size is stated for part of the rows, as once, few or many counts, or as a class when the clone is expanded.

few	TRBJ1-6	TRBV7-2	-	CASSWGAGIDSPLHF	TGTGCCAGCAGCTGGGGGGCAGGCATTGATTCACCCCTCCACTTT
-	TRBJ2-1	TRBV5-5	-	CASSFVPSSSYNEQFF	TGTGCCAGCAGCTTCGTGCCTTCTAGCTCCTACAATGAGCAGTTCTTC
-	TRBJ2-3	TRBV6-6	TRBD2	CASLIAGGDTQYF	TGTGCCAGCTTGATCGCGGGGGGGGATACGCAGTATTTT
few	TRBJ1-2	TRBV2	-	CASSETFGGALYGYTF	TGTGCCAGCAGTGAAACATTCGGGGGAGCGCTCTATGGCTACACCTTC
-	TRBJ2-3	TRBV5-1	TRBD2	CASSLTSGSDTQYF	TGCGCCAGCAGCCTGACTAGCGGCTCAGATACGCAGTATTTT
-	TRBJ2-1	TRBV6-6	TRBD2	CATGTSGGYEQFF	TGTGCCACCGGGACTAGCGGGGGCTATGAGCAGTTCTTC
few	TRBJ1-1	TRBV5-1	TRBD1	CASSLAWGQVGTEAFF	TGCGCCAGCAGCTTGGCTTGGGGACAGGTTGGCACTGAAGCTTTCTTT
few	TRBJ2-3	TRBV6-4	-	CASSDGQGGADTQYF	TGTGCCAGCAGTGATGGCCAAGGGGGAGCAGATACGCAGTATTTT
-	TRBJ1-2	TRBV7-9	-	CASSPRGASYGYTF	TGTGCCAGCAGCCCCCGCGGGGCTTCCTATGGCTACACCTTC
-	TRBJ2-7	TRBV6-2/TRBV6-3	TRBD1	CASRTGTTSYEQYF	TGTGCCAGCAGGACAGGGACCACTAGCTACGAGCAGTACTTC
-	TRBJ1-1	TRBV20-1	TRBD1	CRLGTGIMNTEAFF	TGCAGGCTGGGGACAGGGATTATGAACACTGAAGCTTTCTTT
-	TRBJ2-3	TRBV27	TRBD2	CASSSLAVSTDTQYF	TGTGCCAGCAGTTCCCTAGCGGTTAGCACAGATACGCAGTATTTT
few	TRBJ1-3	TRBV4-2	-	CASSQRGGPISGNTIYF	TGTGCCAGCAGCCAAAGGGGAGGACCGATCTCTGGAAACACCATATATTTT
-	TRBJ1-5	TRBV2	-	CASRLAGNQPQHF	TGTGCCAGCAGGCTGGCCGGCAATCAGCCCCAGCATTTT
-	TRBJ2-3	TRBV7-6	-	CASSPRTGDSTDTQYF	TGTGCCAGCAGCCCTCGGACGGGGGACTCCACAGATACGCAGTATTTT
few	TRBJ2-2	TRBV28	TRBD1	CASRITGVRTGELFF	TGTGCCAGCAGAATAACAGGGGTTCGTACCGGGGAGCTGTTTTTT
few	TRBJ2-2	TRBV6-5	-	CASSPRGKINTGELFF	TGTGCCAGCAGTCCACGGGGAAAGATTAACACCGGGGAGCTGTTTTTT
-	TRBJ1-1	TRBV6-5	TRBD1	CASTPQGADTEAFF	TGTGCCAGCACCCCACAGGGGGCCGACACTGAAGCTTTCTTT
few	TRBJ1-5	TRBV3-1	TRBD1	CASSQSTGGYQPQHF	TGTGCCAGCAGCCAGTCGACAGGGGGCTATCAGCCCCAGCATTTT
many	TRBJ2-3	TRBV6-6	-	CASSADTQYF	TGTGCCAGCAGCGCAGATACGCAGTATTTT
-	TRBJ2-1	TRBV5-1	-	CASSQRMGAVGEQFF	TGCGCCAGCAGCCAACGGATGGGGGCCGTAGGTGAGCAGTTCTTC
few	TRBJ1-1	TRBV7-9	-	CASSSRPPSAEAFF	TGTGCCAGCAGCTCCAGACCCCCATCCGCTGAAGCTTTCTTT
few	TRBJ1-3	TRBV7-2	-	CASSPHGWLESNTIYF	TGTGCCAGCAGCCCTCATGGGTGGTTGGAGTCCAACACCATATATTTT
few	TRBJ1-2	TRBV20-1	-	CSAWRHSNYGYTF	TGCAGTGCTTGGCGGCACAGTAACTATGGCTACACCTTC
-	TRBJ1-2	TRBV7-9	TRBD1	CASRPRKGQRNGYTF	TGTGCCAGCAGGCCACGTAAGGGACAGCGAAATGGCTACACCTTC
few	TRBJ2-5	TRBV27	TRBD2	CASSLGLAGGRGETQYF	TGTGCCAGCAGTTTAGGACTAGCGGGGGGCCGCGGAGAGACCCAGTACTTC
-	TRBJ2-1	TRBV9	-	CASSLEFQGQQFF	TGTGCCAGCAGCCTAGAATTCCAGGGGCAGCAGTTCTTC
-	TRBJ1-5	TRBV10-3	TRBD1	CAISSTGENQPQHF	TGTGCCATCAGCTCGACAGGGGAGAATCAGCCCCAGCATTTT
few	TRBJ2-3	TRBV27	TRBD1	CASSLLDRVGTDTQYF	TGTGCCAGCAGCCTCCTCGACAGGGTCGGGACAGATACGCAGTATTTT
many	TRBJ1-1	TRBV4-1	-	CASSRPGLANTEAFF	TGCGCCAGCAGCCGCCCGGGACTGGCGAACACTGAAGCTTTCTTT
-	TRBJ1-5	TRBV7-2	-	CASSLVRDSNQPQHF	TGTGCCAGCAGCTTAGTCAGGGATAGCAATCAGCCCCAGCATTTT
-	TRBJ2-1	TRBV7-3	TRBD1	CASSLKGGTGYNEQFF	TGTGCCAGCAGCTTAAAAGGGGGGACAGGGTACAATGAGCAGTTCTTC
many	TRBJ2-5	TRBV12-3/TRBV12-4	-	CASSPSGETQYF	TGTGCCAGCAGCCCCTCTGGGGAGACCCAGTACTTC
-	TRBJ1-5	TRBV7-8	-	CASSSLRDSNQPQHF	TGTGCCAGCAGCTCCCTCAGGGATAGCAATCAGCCCCAGCATTTT
-	TRBJ1-2	TRBV18	-	CASSPRRQANYGYTF	TGTGCCAGCTCACCTCGTCGACAGGCTAACTATGGCTACACCTTC
-	TRBJ1-5	TRBV6-2/TRBV6-3	-	CASSLTRGSNQPQHF	TGTGCCAGCAGCCTCACCAGGGGTAGCAATCAGCCCCAGCATTTT
few	TRBJ2-7	TRBV12-5	TRBD1	CASGLTPGQGGYEQYF	TGTGCTAGTGGTTTGACTCCGGGACAGGGCGGCTACGAGCAGTACTTC
few	TRBJ1-5	TRBV6-2/TRBV6-3	TRBD1	CASSRGQGLNQPQHF	TGTGCCAGCAGTCGTGGACAGGGACTCAATCAGCCCCAGCATTTT
few	TRBJ1-2	TRBV5-1	-	CASSLGQVEGYTF	TGCGCCAGCAGCTTGGGGCAGGTTGAGGGCTACACCTTC
-	TRBJ1-2	TRBV20-1	TRBD1	CSAVTGGNYGYTF	TGCAGTGCGGTGACAGGGGGGAACTATGGCTACACCTTC
-	TRBJ1-4	TRBV20-1	-	CSASYATNEKLFF	TGCAGTGCTTCCTATGCAACTAATGAAAAACTGTTTTTT
-	TRBJ1-3	TRBV30	-	CAWGTTGTSGNTIYF	TGTGCCTGGGGCACCACTGGGACGTCTGGAAACACCATATATTTT
-	TRBJ1-1	TRBV29-1	-	CSVEDLGSLNTEAFF	TGCAGCGTTGAAGATCTAGGGAGTTTGAACACTGAAGCTTTCTTT
-	TRBJ1-1	TRBV5-4	-	CASSVPYHTEAFF	TGTGCCAGCAGCGTACCTTACCACACTGAAGCTTTCTTT
many	TRBJ2-4	TRBV4-1	-	CASSQEGNSLGIQYF	TGCGCCAGCAGCCAAGAGGGGAACAGTTTGGGTATTCAGTACTTC
-	TRBJ2-7	TRBV2	TRBD1	CASAPEQGSYEQYF	TGTGCCAGTGCTCCGGAACAGGGGTCCTACGAGCAGTACTTC
few	TRBJ2-3	TRBV24-1	-	CATAARAGTDTQYF	TGTGCCACCGCGGCTAGGGCGGGGACAGATACGCAGTATTTT
few	TRBJ2-6	TRBV4-1	TRBD2	CATSGGTGANVLTF	TGCGCCACCTCGGGGGGGACTGGGGCCAACGTCCTGACTTTC
few	TRBJ1-2	TRBV5-1	-	CASSLGQTTNYGYTF	TGCGCCAGCAGCTTGGGCCAAACCACTAACTATGGCTACACCTTC
-	TRBJ2-5	TRBV19	-	CASSSGTARQETQYF	TGTGCCAGTAGTAGTGGAACAGCAAGGCAAGAGACCCAGTACTTC